The rows below give T cell receptor beta chains drawn from one sample of a study of blood T cell repertoires in COVID-19. Data came from immunoSEQ multiplex PCR; TCRdb stores just in-frame clones and leaves some out. The sample has approximately 180,000 clones, over 75% seen once. The sequenced sample was peripheral blood. These receptors all stem from a human donor with active or convalescent COVID-19. The donor label of this sample is uncertain. Each CDR3 is given with its conserved first and last residue. The order of the fields is V gene, J gene, clone size, D gene, CDR3 protein, CDR3 DNA. D genes are given only for firm matches. A row's size may be missing; if present it is once, few, many or a size class.

V: TRBV30; J: TRBJ2-1; size: .; D: .; CDR3: CAWSVTNGEQFF; DNA: TGTGCCTGGAGTGTAACTAACGGCGAGCAGTTCTTC
V: TRBV3-1/TRBV3-2; J: TRBJ2-7; size: .; D: TRBD2; CDR3: CASSRTGGAEYEQYF; DNA: TGTGCCAGCAGCCGGACGGGGGGGGCTGAGTACGAGCAGTACTTC
V: TRBV6-6; J: TRBJ1-6; size: .; D: TRBD1; CDR3: CASRPTGSYNSPLHF; DNA: TGTGCCAGCAGACCGACAGGGTCCTATAATTCACCCCTCCACTTT
V: TRBV19; J: TRBJ2-1; size: .; D: TRBD1; CDR3: CASSVGQGVYNEQFF; DNA: TGTGCCAGTAGTGTGGGACAGGGGGTTTACAATGAGCAGTTCTTC
V: TRBV5-1; J: TRBJ1-2; size: .; D: .; CDR3: CASSLGRQGFGYTF; DNA: TGCGCCAGCAGCTTGGGCAGGCAGGGTTTCGGGTACACCTTC
V: TRBV6-5; J: TRBJ1-3; size: once; D: .; CDR3: CASRLDRGNTIYF; DNA: TGTGCCAGCAGACTAGACAGGGGAAACACCATATATTTT
V: TRBV5-1; J: TRBJ1-4; size: .; D: .; CDR3: CASSLGGRGSTNEKLFF; DNA: TGCGCCAGCAGCTTGGGCGGCAGGGGCTCAACTAATGAAAAACTGTTTTTT
V: TRBV10-3; J: TRBJ1-2; size: .; D: TRBD1; CDR3: CAIRDRVGSGYTF; DNA: TGTGCCATCAGGGACAGGGTGGGCTCTGGCTACACCTTC
V: TRBV24-1; J: TRBJ2-3; size: .; D: .; CDR3: CATSGGGTTEVTQYF; DNA: TGTGCCACCAGTGGGGGGGGCACAACGGAGGTTACGCAGTATTTT
V: TRBV24-1; J: TRBJ2-5; size: few; D: TRBD1; CDR3: CATSDTRTGLKETQYF; DNA: TGTGCCACCAGTGATACCAGGACAGGGTTGAAAGAGACCCAGTACTTC
V: TRBV4-1; J: TRBJ1-2; size: .; D: .; CDR3: CASSQGNARSGGYTF; DNA: TGCGCCAGCAGCCAAGGAAATGCAAGGAGCGGAGGCTACACCTTC
V: TRBV5-4; J: TRBJ2-1; size: few; D: TRBD2; CDR3: CASSLEWTSGITFF; DNA: TGTGCCAGCAGCTTGGAGTGGACTAGCGGAATAACGTTCTTC